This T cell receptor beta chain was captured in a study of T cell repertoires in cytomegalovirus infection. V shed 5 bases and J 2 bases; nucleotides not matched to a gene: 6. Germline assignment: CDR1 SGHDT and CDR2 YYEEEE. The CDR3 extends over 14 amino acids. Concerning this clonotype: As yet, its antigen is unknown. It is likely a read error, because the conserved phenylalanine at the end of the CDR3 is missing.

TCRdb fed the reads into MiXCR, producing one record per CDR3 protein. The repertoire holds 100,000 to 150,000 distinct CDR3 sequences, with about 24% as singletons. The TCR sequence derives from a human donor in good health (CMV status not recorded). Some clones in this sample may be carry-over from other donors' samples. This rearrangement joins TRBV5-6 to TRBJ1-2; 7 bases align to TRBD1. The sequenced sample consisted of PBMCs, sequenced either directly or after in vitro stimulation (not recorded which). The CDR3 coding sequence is TGTGCCAGCAGTTTCCGGGACAGAAACTATGGCTACACCTAC. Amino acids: CASSFRDRNYGYTY.